The rows below give T cell receptor beta chains drawn from one sample of a study of blood T cell repertoires in COVID-19. The repertoire was sequenced with immunoSEQ multiplex PCR; TCRdb's copy has only in-frame clones and lacks some. The data show 200,000 to 250,000 clones, roughly 80% seen once. The sample taken for sequencing was peripheral blood. Receptors were obtained from an elderly woman with active or convalescent COVID-19. CDR3s include the opening cysteine and the closing phenylalanine or tryptophan. A D gene is named only where the DNA matches it firmly. Size is stated for part of the rows, as once, few or many counts, or as a class when the clone is expanded.

size: -
V: TRBV18
J: TRBJ2-1
D: TRBD2
CDR3: CASSPGLAGGDHNEQFF
DNA: TGTGCCAGCTCACCGGGACTAGCGGGAGGGGATCACAATGAGCAGTTCTTC

size: -
V: TRBV15
J: TRBJ1-1
D: TRBD1
CDR3: CATRGTGDLTEAFF
DNA: TGTGCCACCAGAGGGACAGGAGATTTGACTGAAGCTTTCTTT

size: -
V: TRBV27
J: TRBJ2-7
D: TRBD2
CDR3: CASSLYRAGTYEQYF
DNA: TGTGCCAGCAGTTTATATCGAGCGGGGACCTACGAGCAGTACTTC

size: -
V: TRBV4-2
J: TRBJ2-2
D: TRBD2
CDR3: CASSQGGTSYTGELFF
DNA: TGTGCCAGCAGCCAGGGCGGGACTAGTTACACCGGGGAGCTGTTTTTT

size: -
V: TRBV30
J: TRBJ1-2
D: TRBD1
CDR3: CAWSKQTGSYTF
DNA: TGTGCCTGGAGTAAACAGACAGGGAGCTACACCTTC

size: -
V: TRBV5-4
J: TRBJ2-2
D: -
CDR3: CASSLPDTGELFF
DNA: TGTGCCAGCAGCTTGCCCGACACCGGGGAGCTGTTTTTT

size: -
V: TRBV11-2
J: TRBJ1-4
D: -
CDR3: CASSLGYQGDEKLFF
DNA: TGTGCCAGCAGCTTAGGCTACCAGGGTGATGAAAAACTGTTTTTT

size: -
V: TRBV6-2/TRBV6-3
J: TRBJ1-5
D: TRBD1
CDR3: CASSSADRDGNQPQHF
DNA: TGTGCCAGCAGTTCCGCCGACAGGGACGGAAATCAGCCCCAGCATTTT

size: -
V: TRBV11-3
J: TRBJ2-5
D: TRBD1
CDR3: CASRFRTGAETQYF
DNA: TGTGCCAGCAGGTTTAGGACAGGGGCCGAGACCCAGTACTTC

size: once
V: TRBV6-5
J: TRBJ1-2
D: TRBD1
CDR3: CASRSTGENYGYTF
DNA: TGTGCCAGCAGATCCACAGGGGAGAACTATGGCTACACCTTC

size: -
V: TRBV28
J: TRBJ1-1
D: TRBD1
CDR3: CASSSSGTGFIAFF
DNA: TGTGCCAGCAGTTCATCCGGGACAGGGTTTATCGCTTTCTTT